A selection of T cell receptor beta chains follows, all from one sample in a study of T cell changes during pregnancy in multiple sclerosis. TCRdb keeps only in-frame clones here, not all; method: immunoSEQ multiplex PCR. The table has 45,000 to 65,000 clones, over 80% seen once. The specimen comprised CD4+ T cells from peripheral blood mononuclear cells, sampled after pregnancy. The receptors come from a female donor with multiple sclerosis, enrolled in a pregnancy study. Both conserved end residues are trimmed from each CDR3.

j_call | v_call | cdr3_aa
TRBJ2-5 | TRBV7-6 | ASSLGAGVPETQY
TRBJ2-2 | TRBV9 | ASSFGLAGNTGELF
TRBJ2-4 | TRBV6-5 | ASSSRRGAKNIQY
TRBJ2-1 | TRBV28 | ASSPRGRGYNEQF
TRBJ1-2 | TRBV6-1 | ASSDRYRSYGYT
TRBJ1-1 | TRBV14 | ASSQDHALGLGNTEAF
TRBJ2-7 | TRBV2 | ASRMAGAAYEQY
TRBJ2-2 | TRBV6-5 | ASKHLAGNTGELF
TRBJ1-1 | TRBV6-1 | ASSAQVNTEAF
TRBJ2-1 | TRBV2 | ASDRDRYNEQF
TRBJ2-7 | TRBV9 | ASSVEPTSGYYEQY
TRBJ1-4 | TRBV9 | ASSGDVQGNGKLF
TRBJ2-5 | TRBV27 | ASSPDRGGETQY
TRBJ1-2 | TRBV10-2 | ASSEGQVYGYT
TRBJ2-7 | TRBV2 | ASRTTYEQY
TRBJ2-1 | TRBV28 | ASSLYGGSSYNEQF